The clone carrying this TCR beta chain was seen at least ten times. Trimming shortened V by 5 bases and J by 9 bases, and 15 bases separated the two germline ends. Germline CDR1 is KGHDR and CDR2 is SFDVKD. This CDR3 contains 13 residues. RNA transcripts yielded amplified TCR beta CDR3 regions. HTBI primers primed a first-round RT-PCR, and a second-round multiplex PCR followed. A single record per CDR3 protein comes from TCRdb applying MiXCR to the multiplex PCR reads. The repertoire holds about 740,000 distinct CDR3 sequences, roughly 40% seen once, with approximately 43% in the top ten. This entry belongs to a study of Graves' ophthalmopathy and Graves' hyperthyroidism. The overall study: The blood sample was drawn at first diagnosis and before any treatment.

The material sequenced was peripheral blood. The rearrangement uses TRBV24-1 and TRBJ1-2; tentative D call: TRBD1 (5 bases). The clonotype originates from an adult man with Graves' ophthalmopathy. For the CDR3, the DNA is TGTGCCACCAGTGCTGCGGGAGGGGATAGCTACACCTTC. Encoded protein: CATSAAGGDSYTF.